Listed below are T cell receptor beta chains from one sample, sequenced in a study of blood T cell repertoires in COVID-19. Assay used: immunoSEQ multiplex PCR; TCRdb lists only in-frame clones, some missing. Among around 250,000 clones, 90% to 95% were seen once, and the ten largest hold 1.2%. Sequenced input: PBMCs or T cells enriched from blood (not recorded which). The receptor source for this set is a human donor in a cohort exposed to, infected with or recovered from COVID-19 (not recorded which). The donor label of this sample is uncertain. CDR3s include the opening cysteine and the closing phenylalanine or tryptophan. D genes are given only for firm matches. Size tells how often a clone was seen (once, few, many) or the class of an expanded clone, and some rows leave it out.

d_gene: TRBD1; abundance: once; j_gene: TRBJ1-3; v_gene: TRBV10-3; CDR3nt: TGTGCCACCAGTGAGACAGGGGGGTCTGGAAACACCATATATTTT; CDR3aa: CATSETGGSGNTIYF
d_gene: -; abundance: few; j_gene: TRBJ1-5; v_gene: TRBV19; CDR3nt: TGTGCCAGTAGTACACTTAGTGCGAGCAATCAGCCCCAGCATTTT; CDR3aa: CASSTLSASNQPQHF
d_gene: TRBD1; abundance: -; j_gene: TRBJ1-1; v_gene: TRBV11-2; CDR3nt: TGTGCCAGCAGCTTATCGACAGGGCCCACTGAAGCTTTCTTT; CDR3aa: CASSLSTGPTEAFF
d_gene: TRBD1; abundance: -; j_gene: TRBJ1-2; v_gene: TRBV11-2; CDR3nt: TGTGCCAGCAGCAAACGGACAGGGGACTATGGCTACACCTTC; CDR3aa: CASSKRTGDYGYTF
d_gene: -; abundance: -; j_gene: TRBJ2-2; v_gene: TRBV6-2/TRBV6-3; CDR3nt: TGTGCCAGCAGCCCGGCCGGGACCGGGGAGCTGTTTTTT; CDR3aa: CASSPAGTGELFF
d_gene: -; abundance: -; j_gene: TRBJ1-1; v_gene: TRBV2; CDR3nt: TGTGCCAGCAGTGGTCCCAGGTTGAACACTGAAGCTTTCTTT; CDR3aa: CASSGPRLNTEAFF
d_gene: -; abundance: -; j_gene: TRBJ1-3; v_gene: TRBV5-1; CDR3nt: TGCGCCAGCAGCCCGGACCGACTCGGGGGCACCATATATTTT; CDR3aa: CASSPDRLGGTIYF
d_gene: TRBD2; abundance: -; j_gene: TRBJ2-2; v_gene: TRBV5-1; CDR3nt: TGCGCCAGCGGCCTAGCGGGGGACAACACCGGGGAGCTGTTTTTT; CDR3aa: CASGLAGDNTGELFF
d_gene: -; abundance: -; j_gene: TRBJ1-5; v_gene: TRBV7-2; CDR3nt: TGTGCCAGCAAAACGGGGACAAGTAATCAGCCCCAGCATTTT; CDR3aa: CASKTGTSNQPQHF
d_gene: TRBD1; abundance: -; j_gene: TRBJ1-1; v_gene: TRBV19; CDR3nt: TGTGCCAGTAGACCGGGACAGGGTTTCGCGGAAGCTTTCTTT; CDR3aa: CASRPGQGFAEAFF
d_gene: -; abundance: -; j_gene: TRBJ2-3; v_gene: TRBV5-5; CDR3nt: TGTGCCAGCAGCTTGGGGGGCTTGTTCACAGATACGCAGTATTTT; CDR3aa: CASSLGGLFTDTQYF
d_gene: TRBD1; abundance: -; j_gene: TRBJ1-4; v_gene: TRBV5-1; CDR3nt: TGCGCCAGCAGCTTGGGACAGGGGATTGAAAAACTGTTTTTT; CDR3aa: CASSLGQGIEKLFF
d_gene: -; abundance: few; j_gene: TRBJ2-7; v_gene: TRBV30; CDR3nt: TGTGCCTGGAGTGTTGGGGGGTCCCTCTACGAGCAGTACTTC; CDR3aa: CAWSVGGSLYEQYF
d_gene: TRBD1; abundance: -; j_gene: TRBJ1-3; v_gene: TRBV7-9; CDR3nt: TGTGCCAGCAGTAACCCCGGGACAGGGGACGGGGGAAACACCATATATTTT; CDR3aa: CASSNPGTGDGGNTIYF
d_gene: TRBD1; abundance: -; j_gene: TRBJ2-7; v_gene: TRBV6-5; CDR3nt: TGTGCCAGCAGCCCCCTGGGACAGGGGGTAGGGGAGCAGTACTTC; CDR3aa: CASSPLGQGVGEQYF
d_gene: TRBD1; abundance: -; j_gene: TRBJ1-2; v_gene: TRBV2; CDR3nt: TGTGCCAGCAGTGAAGCTTCAGGGGGCTTCTATGGCTACACCTTC; CDR3aa: CASSEASGGFYGYTF
d_gene: TRBD2; abundance: -; j_gene: TRBJ2-1; v_gene: TRBV5-6; CDR3nt: TGTGCCAGCAGCTTGGGGGGTAGCGGGGAGCAGTTCTTC; CDR3aa: CASSLGGSGEQFF
d_gene: TRBD1; abundance: -; j_gene: TRBJ1-3; v_gene: TRBV2; CDR3nt: TGTGCCAGCAGTGAATACGACAGGGGATACGGAAACACCATATATTTT; CDR3aa: CASSEYDRGYGNTIYF
d_gene: -; abundance: once; j_gene: TRBJ1-3; v_gene: TRBV19; CDR3nt: TGTGCCAGTAGTAACACTTGGACGGGAAAGAGCTCTGGAAACACCATATATTTT; CDR3aa: CASSNTWTGKSSGNTIYF
d_gene: TRBD1; abundance: -; j_gene: TRBJ1-2; v_gene: TRBV5-4; CDR3nt: TGTGCCAGCAGCTTGGGAGATTCGGGACAGGCCTATGGCTACACCTTC; CDR3aa: CASSLGDSGQAYGYTF